This T cell receptor beta chain is from a study of T cells after somatic rescue of genetic block. The protocol was immunoSEQ multiplex PCR, while the TCRdb copy is restricted to in-frame clones and leaves out a portion. The sample holds approximately 88,000 clones; 85% to 90% are singletons and the top ten take more than 1.5%. CDR3 length equals 17 residues. V shed 0 bases and J shed 5 bases, with 20 bases lying between them. The germline V gene encodes CDR1 MNHEY and CDR2 SMNVEV (reference sequence). This sequence joins TRBV27 and TRBJ2-7, with D perhaps being TRBD1 or TRBD2 (5 bases each). What was sequenced was peripheral blood mononuclear cells (PBMCs). The source of this sequence is a young woman. The CDR3 region has the DNA TGTGCCAGCAGTTTATCGCTCCCCGGGGCCGGGTTCAACGAGCAGTACTTC. This translates into CASSLSLPGAGFNEQYF.